This is a list of T cell receptor beta chains from one sample in a study of CD8 T cells in ankylosing spondylitis. One entry per CDR3 protein, called by TCRdb with MiXCR from the 5' RACE reads. The table records around 150,000 distinct CDR3 sequences, about a third of them present only once. The sample was synovial fluid, either unsorted or a sorted T cell fraction (not recorded which). These receptors came from a male donor with ankylosing spondylitis. The CDR3 runs from the conserved cysteine through the conserved F or W. Fields, in order: V gene, D gene, CDR3 length, CDR3 protein. The D gene is left open where the match is weak.

TRBV20-1 | TRBD1 | 14 | CSAPGDRVGQPQHF
TRBV9 | - | 14 | CASSPGGSYNEQFF
TRBV5-1 | - | 14 | CASSIRDGFYEQYF
TRBV20-1 | - | 13 | CSARGDTYNEQFF
TRBV7-9 | TRBD2 | 15 | CASSAGTSGTGELFF
TRBV3-1 | TRBD2 | 14 | CASSRTSTAGELFF
TRBV6-2/TRBV6-3 | TRBD2 | 14 | CASRIAGAVYEQFF
TRBV6-1 | - | 13 | CASRRKLNTEAFF
TRBV19 | - | 14 | CASGPGQQNSPLHF
TRBV5-1 | - | 14 | CASSPGQQNTEAFF
TRBV4-2 | TRBD2 | 15 | CASRAGGTNQETQYF
TRBV5-1 | - | 14 | CASRNSTYNSPLHF
TRBV7-9 | - | 17 | CASSPARGARDTGELFF
TRBV4-3 | TRBD2 | 16 | CASSQRASGNNRELFF
TRBV29-1 | - | 12 | CSVGHVGYEQYF
TRBV20-1 | - | 13 | CSAAILSGHEQFF
TRBV12-3/TRBV12-4 | TRBD2 | 14 | CASRTSGSAETQYF
TRBV29-1 | TRBD1 | 12 | CSVKGQSYEQYF
TRBV20-1 | - | 15 | CSARPRGAELYEQYF
TRBV10-3 | - | 14 | CAISDGGSNEKLFF
TRBV29-1 | - | 13 | CSVRPGTYYGYTF
TRBV2 | - | 15 | CASSGAAGSTGELFF
TRBV4-1 | - | 16 | CASSQDIFQLNEKLFF
TRBV27 | TRBD1 | 14 | CASRDRVNSYEQYF
TRBV10-3 | - | 14 | CAITSAEGPYEQYF
TRBV11-2 | - | 15 | CASSPTGSPYNEQFF
TRBV29-1 | - | 12 | CSVRGDNEKLFF
TRBV28 | TRBD1 | 17 | CASSHPYSDREQETQYF
TRBV5-6 | TRBD2 | 15 | CASSRGLAEYNEQFF
TRBV20-1 | TRBD1 | 13 | CSASADRGVEQYF
TRBV9 | - | 15 | CASSVQGSGTDTQYF
TRBV4-3 | TRBD1 | 18 | CASSQDVRPGQGLNTQYF
TRBV7-2 | TRBD2 | 16 | CASSIGLAGGRETQYF